This T cell receptor (beta chain) was sequenced for a study of T cells in Graves' hyperthyroidism and ophthalmopathy. Whole-study results and caveats: Most clonotypes that expanded in the thyroid above 0.001 also showed up in blood.

This CDR3 is built from 15 residues. Germline CDR1 SEHNR, CDR2 FQNEAQ (reference sequence). V shed 4 bases, J shed 3 bases, and the junction held 3 bases outside the gene matches. The CDR3 regions of TCR beta were amplified from RNA transcripts. First-round RT-PCR targeting the TCR CDR3 was performed with the HTBI primer set. TCRdb re-called the multiplex PCR reads through MiXCR, storing one row per CDR3 protein. The sample includes hundreds of thousands of distinct CDR3 sequences, 16% of them seen just once. Ten or more counts support this clonotype. Its specificity is unknown. Patients were excluded because of uncontrolled infection, other autoimmune disease, pregnancy or lactation.

Sequencing input: blood. V is TRBV7-9 and J is TRBJ2-7; the match to TRBD2 covers 13 bases. This TCR derives from a woman under 30 with Graves' hyperthyroidism. CDR3 in DNA: TGTGCCAGCAGCTCGGGACTAGCGGGGATCTACGAGCAGTACTTC. Translation: CASSSGLAGIYEQYF.